This T cell receptor (beta chain) was profiled in a study of T cells in Graves' hyperthyroidism and ophthalmopathy. RNA transcripts gave rise to amplified TCR beta CDR3 regions. In the first-round RT-PCR of the TCR CDR3, the HTBI primer set was used. Via MiXCR, TCRdb re-called the multiplex PCR reads, giving one row per CDR3 protein. The table records approximately 420,000 distinct CDR3 sequences, under 15% of them present only once. Germline V gives CDR1 LGHDT, CDR2 YNNKEL (reference sequence). With 2 bases clipped from V and 5 bases from J, the junction kept 12 bases outside the gene matches. The CDR3 covers 16 residues. This clonotype was counted between two and nine times. Its specificity is not known. Absence of ophthalmopathy progression within 18 months defined stable Graves' hyperthyroidism. Patients were excluded for uncontrolled infection, other autoimmune disease, pregnancy or lactation. Out of roughly 9.1 ml of fresh peripheral blood came the PBMCs.

Study outcomes and limitations: Most thyroid clonotypes expanded above 0.001 appeared in blood too.

This clonotype was sampled from a woman aged 25 to 39 with Graves' hyperthyroidism. V and J are TRBV3-1 and TRBJ2-7; 7 bases agree with TRBD2. Sequencing input: blood. The DNA for the CDR3 is TGTGCCAGCAGCCAAAGGTGGCGGGAGAATAAGAACGAGCAGTACTTC. Amino acid sequence: CASSQRWRENKNEQYF.